The subject of this entry is one TCR beta chain. The data belong to a study of blood T cell repertoires in COVID-19. The CDR3 covers 19 residues. J was trimmed by 1 base and V by 0 bases; bases with no gene match: 14. Looked up from germline, CDR1 is SEHNR and CDR2 is FQNEAQ (reference sequence). The table came from immunoSEQ multiplex PCR; TCRdb's copy has only in-frame clones and leaves some out. The sample shows 350,000 to 450,000 clones, over 80% of them seen only once. This sequence originates from a woman in her forties or fifties who had recovered from COVID-19. This chain uses TRBV7-9 with TRBJ1-1, with TRBD1 matching 7 bases. The material sequenced was PBMCs or T cells enriched from blood (not recorded which). CDR3 in DNA: TGTGCCAGCAGCTTAGCTTCCGGGACAGCGTTTCGGGGGAACACTGAAGCTTTCTTT. Its translation: CASSLASGTAFRGNTEAFF.